A selection of T cell receptor beta chains follows, all from one sample in a study of technical replicates of blood from several donors. Sequencing was performed with immunoSEQ multiplex PCR; in TCRdb, only in-frame clones are kept and a portion is missing. The data contain some 87,000 clones, approximately 96% of them singletons. The sample consisted of T cells isolated from PBMCs. Receptors were obtained from a human donor in good health. Both conserved end residues are part of each CDR3. Fields, in order: CDR3 length, J gene, D gene, clone size, V gene, CDR3 protein, CDR3 DNA. D genes are given only for firm matches. Clone sizes are given selectively: once, few, many, or a class where the clone is expanded.

>14|TRBJ1-3|.|.|TRBV5-6
CASSLVASGNTIYF
TGTGCCAGCAGCTTGGTGGCTTCTGGAAACACCATATATTTT
>15|TRBJ1-3|.|.|TRBV7-2
CASSPLQFSGNTIYF
TGTGCCAGCAGCCCTCTACAGTTTTCTGGAAACACCATATATTTT
>14|TRBJ1-5|.|.|TRBV10-2
CASSESGGIQPQHF
TGCGCCAGCAGTGAGTCCGGGGGTATTCAGCCCCAGCATTTT
>14|TRBJ2-7|TRBD2|.|TRBV28
CASLTSGSSYEQYF
TGTGCCAGCCTGACTAGCGGGAGCTCCTACGAGCAGTACTTC
>18|TRBJ2-7|TRBD2|.|TRBV11-3
CASSPYAGTSGAVYEQYF
TGTGCCAGCAGCCCCTATGCCGGAACTAGCGGGGCCGTTTACGAGCAGTACTTC
>14|TRBJ2-5|TRBD1|.|TRBV9
CASSAGTGGETQYF
TGTGCCAGCAGCGCCGGGACAGGGGGGGAGACCCAGTACTTC
>16|TRBJ2-3|TRBD2|.|TRBV5-6
CASSFRLARRTDTQYF
TGTGCCAGCAGCTTTCGACTAGCAAGGAGGACAGATACGCAGTATTTT
>14|TRBJ1-1|TRBD1|.|TRBV7-8
CASSPGQGATEAFF
TGTGCCAGCAGCCCAGGACAGGGGGCGACTGAAGCTTTCTTT
>16|TRBJ2-5|TRBD2|once|TRBV9
CASSPRRTSGTETQYF
TGTGCCAGCAGCCCCCGCAGGACTAGCGGGACTGAGACCCAGTACTTC
>14|TRBJ1-2|.|.|TRBV28
CASSFVGTFYGYTF
TGTGCCAGCAGTTTCGTTGGGACATTCTATGGCTACACCTTC
>17|TRBJ2-1|TRBD2|.|TRBV5-1
CASSLWTSGTVYNEQFF
TGCGCCAGCAGCTTGTGGACTAGCGGGACAGTTTACAATGAGCAGTTCTTC
>14|TRBJ2-2|.|.|TRBV29-1
CSGKTGGGAGELFF
TGCAGCGGGAAAACAGGGGGAGGGGCCGGGGAGCTGTTTTTT
>15|TRBJ2-7|.|.|TRBV4-1
CASSQLLVGDYEQYF
TGCGCCAGCAGCCAATTGCTTGTCGGGGACTACGAGCAGTACTTC
>15|TRBJ2-1|.|.|TRBV10-3
CAISTPGLKGNEQFF
TGTGCCATCAGCACCCCGGGACTGAAGGGTAATGAGCAGTTCTTC
>15|TRBJ2-1|.|.|TRBV7-9
CASSLWGENGDEQFF
TGTGCCAGCAGCTTATGGGGCGAGAATGGGGATGAGCAGTTCTTC
>14|TRBJ1-4|TRBD1|.|TRBV2
CASSLDRGREKLFF
TGTGCCAGCAGCCTCGACAGGGGACGAGAAAAACTGTTTTTT
>13|TRBJ1-5|TRBD1|few|TRBV19
CASKGAGNQPQHF
TGTGCCAGTAAGGGGGCAGGGAATCAGCCCCAGCATTTT
>10|TRBJ1-1|.|.|TRBV13
CARERTEAFF
TGTGCCAGGGAGAGGACTGAAGCTTTCTTT
>13|TRBJ1-5|.|.|TRBV30
CAWRGQGDQPQHF
TGTGCCTGGAGAGGCCAGGGCGATCAGCCCCAGCATTTT
>12|TRBJ1-3|.|.|TRBV7-9
CASRGRRNTIYF
TGTGCCAGCAGGGGGCGAAGAAACACCATATATTTT